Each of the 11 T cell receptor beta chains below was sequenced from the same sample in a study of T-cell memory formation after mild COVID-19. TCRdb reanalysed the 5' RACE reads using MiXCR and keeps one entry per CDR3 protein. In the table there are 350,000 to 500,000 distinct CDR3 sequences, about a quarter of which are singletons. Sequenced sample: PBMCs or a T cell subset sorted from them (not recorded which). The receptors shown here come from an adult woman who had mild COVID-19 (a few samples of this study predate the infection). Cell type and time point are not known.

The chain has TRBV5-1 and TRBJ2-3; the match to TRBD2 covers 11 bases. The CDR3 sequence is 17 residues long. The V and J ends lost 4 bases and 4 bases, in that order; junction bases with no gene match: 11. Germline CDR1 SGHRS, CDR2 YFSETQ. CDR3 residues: CASSPGLTSGIADTQYF. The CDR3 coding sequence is TGCGCCAGCAGCCCCGGACTGACTAGCGGGATAGCAGATACGCAGTATTTT.

This CDR3 reads CASSFQTSGVAAKTQYF. For the CDR3, the DNA is TGTGCCAGCAGCTTCCAGACTAGCGGGGTAGCGGCAAAGACCCAGTACTTC. V is TRBV7-9 and J is TRBJ2-5, with 11 positions matching TRBD2. The length of the CDR3 is 17 residues. Trimming cost V 3 bases and J 6 bases; bases outside gene matches: 12. Per the germline V gene, CDR1 is SEHNR and CDR2 is FQNEAQ (reference sequence). The variable domain in full, with the rest retrieved from reference TRBV7-9 and TRBJ2-5, is DTGVSQNPRHKITKRGQNVTFRCDPISEHNRLYWYRQTLGQGPEFLTYFQNEAQLEKSRLLSDRFSAERPKGSFSTLEIQRTEQGDSAMYLCASSFQTSGVAAKTQYFGPGTRLLVL.

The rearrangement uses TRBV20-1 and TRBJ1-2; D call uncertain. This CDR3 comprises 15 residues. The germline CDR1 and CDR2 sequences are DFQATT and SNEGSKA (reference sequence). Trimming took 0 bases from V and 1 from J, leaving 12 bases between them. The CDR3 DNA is TGCAGTGCTAGAGAATGGGCCGGGGATAACTATGGCTACACCTTC. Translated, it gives CSAREWAGDNYGYTF.

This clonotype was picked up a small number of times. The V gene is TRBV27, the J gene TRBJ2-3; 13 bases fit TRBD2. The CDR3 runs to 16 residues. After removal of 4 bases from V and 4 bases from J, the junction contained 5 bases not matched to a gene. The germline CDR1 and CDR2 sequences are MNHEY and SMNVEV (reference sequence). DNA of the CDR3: TGTGCCAGCAGTTGGACTAGCGGGGGAGTAGCAGATACGCAGTATTTT. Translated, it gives CASSWTSGGVADTQYF.

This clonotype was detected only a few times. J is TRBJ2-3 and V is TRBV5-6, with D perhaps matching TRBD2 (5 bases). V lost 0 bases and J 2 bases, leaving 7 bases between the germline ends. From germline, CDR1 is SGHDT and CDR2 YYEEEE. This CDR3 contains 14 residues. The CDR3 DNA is TGTGCCAGCAGCTTGGAGACTATCACAGATACGCAGTATTTT. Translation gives CASSLETITDTQYF.

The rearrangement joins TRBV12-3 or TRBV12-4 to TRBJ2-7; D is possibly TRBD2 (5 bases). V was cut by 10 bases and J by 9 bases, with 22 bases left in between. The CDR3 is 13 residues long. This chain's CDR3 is CAISDGGKEVQYF. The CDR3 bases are TGTGCCATTAGCGATGGAGGCAAAGAAGTGCAGTACTTC.

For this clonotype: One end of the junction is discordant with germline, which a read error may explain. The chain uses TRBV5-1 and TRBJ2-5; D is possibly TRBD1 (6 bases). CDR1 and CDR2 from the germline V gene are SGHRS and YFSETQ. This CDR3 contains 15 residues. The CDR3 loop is CASILGSGAQETQYF. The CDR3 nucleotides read TGCGCCAGCATCTTGGGGTCAGGGGCCCAAGAGACCCAGTACTTC. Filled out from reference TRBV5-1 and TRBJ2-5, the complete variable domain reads KAGVTQTPRYLIKTRGQQVTLSCSPISGHRSVSWYQQTPGQGLQFLFEYFSETQRNKGNFPGRFSGRQFSNSRSEMNVSTLELGDSALYLCASILGSGAQETQYFGPGTRLLVL.

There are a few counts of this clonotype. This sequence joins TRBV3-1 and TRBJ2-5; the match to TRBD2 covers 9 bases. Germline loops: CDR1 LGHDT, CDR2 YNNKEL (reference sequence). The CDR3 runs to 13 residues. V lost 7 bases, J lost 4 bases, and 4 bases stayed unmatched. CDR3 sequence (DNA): TGTGCCAGCAACCTAGCGGGGAGAGAGACCCAGTACTTC. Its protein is CASNLAGRETQYF.

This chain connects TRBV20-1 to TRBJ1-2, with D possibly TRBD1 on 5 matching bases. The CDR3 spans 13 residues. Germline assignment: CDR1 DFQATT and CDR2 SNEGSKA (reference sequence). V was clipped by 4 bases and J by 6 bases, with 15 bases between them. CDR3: CSAIGTGWDGYTF. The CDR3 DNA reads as TGCAGTGCTATCGGGACGGGGTGGGATGGCTACACCTTC.

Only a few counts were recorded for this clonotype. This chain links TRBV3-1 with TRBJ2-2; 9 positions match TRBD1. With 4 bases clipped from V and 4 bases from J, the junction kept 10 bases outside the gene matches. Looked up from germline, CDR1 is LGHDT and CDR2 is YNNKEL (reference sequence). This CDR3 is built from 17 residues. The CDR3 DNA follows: TGTGCCAGCAGCCTTTACCGGGACAGGGCGGCCACCGGGGAGCTGTTTTTT. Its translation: CASSLYRDRAATGELFF.

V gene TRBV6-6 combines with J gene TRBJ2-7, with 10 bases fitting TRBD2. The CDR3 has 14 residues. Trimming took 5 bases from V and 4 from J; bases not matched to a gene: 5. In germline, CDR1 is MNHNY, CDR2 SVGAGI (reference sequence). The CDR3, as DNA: TGTGCCAGCAGTCCAGCGGGGGGGCGGTACGAGCAGTACTTC. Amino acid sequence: CASSPAGGRYEQYF.